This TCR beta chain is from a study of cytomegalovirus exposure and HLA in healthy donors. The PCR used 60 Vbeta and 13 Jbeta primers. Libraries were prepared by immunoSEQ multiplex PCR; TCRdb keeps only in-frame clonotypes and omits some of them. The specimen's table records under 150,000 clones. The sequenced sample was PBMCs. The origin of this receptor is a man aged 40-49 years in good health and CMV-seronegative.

The CDR3 loop is CASSSGDQPQHF. The CDR3 region has the DNA TGTGCCAGCAGCTCAGGGGATCAGCCCCAGCATTTT. The chain carries TRBV7-9 and TRBJ1-5, with D possibly being TRBD1 (6 bases). The V end lost 4 bases, the J end lost 5 bases, and 6 bases lay between the germline ends. The CDR3 totals 12 residues. Germline loops: CDR1 SEHNR, CDR2 FQNEAQ (reference sequence). The variable domain in full, completed from reference TRBV7-9 and TRBJ1-5, reads DTGVSQNPRHKITKRGQNVTFRCDPISEHNRLYWYRQTLGQGPEFLTYFQNEAQLEKSRLLSDRFSAERPKGSFSTLEIQRTEQGDSAMYLCASSSGDQPQHFGDGTRLSIL.